This TCR beta chain was captured by sequencing in a study of a mutant IDH1 vaccine in newly diagnosed glioma. Study details: The start of vaccination came 4-6 weeks after radiotherapy alone, or with temozolomide cycles.

Time point defined: week 47, end of study. Doses of 300 ug of mutant IDH1 20-mer peptide were given with topical imiquimod. Across weeks 1, 3, 5, 7, 11, 15, 19 and 23, patients received a vaccination each time, eight in all. The data were produced by immunoSEQ multiplex PCR, yet TCRdb's version contains in-frame clones alone and is incomplete. The data hold about 34,000 clones, with about 83% observed a single time. J was trimmed by 8 bases and V by 11 bases; bases with no gene match: 17. Germline V CDR1 and CDR2: MNHEY, SMNVEV (reference sequence). The CDR3 has 16 residues. In regard to this clone: Its antigen is not known.

The chain couples TRBV27 to TRBJ2-2; 10 bases are a match to TRBD2. This receptor was taken from a woman in her 30s with glioma. The sequences come from PBMCs, collected from a glioma patient whose treatment included an IDH1 peptide vaccine. The CDR3 DNA follows: TGTGCCTCCTCGTCGGGGCTAGCGGGGGTTGGTGGGGAGCTGTTTTTT. It specifies CASSSGLAGVGGELFF.